This T cell receptor (beta chain) was documented in a study of OX40 agonist ivuxolimab in advanced cancers. For context, the study as a whole: Ivuxolimab was a fully human IgG2 agonistic monoclonal antibody targeting the costimulatory receptor OX40 (CD134). Intravenous ivuxolimab was administered to patients every 2 weeks at six dose levels: 0.01, 0.1, 0.3, 1.5, 3 and 10 mg/kg. Among the approximately 54 dose-escalation patients, some 20 had hepatocellular carcinoma, 15 or so melanoma, 9 renal cell carcinoma and 9 head and neck cancer. A male proportion of approximately 83% and a mean age of approximately 62 years, ranging from about 20 to 80, were recorded for the dose-escalation cohort. Prior anti-PD-1, anti-PD-L1 or anti-CTLA-4 therapy was permitted, and checkpoint inhibitors had been received by around 40% of dose-escalation patients. Partial responses occurred in three dose-escalation patients: two with cutaneous melanoma and one with hepatocellular carcinoma. The point of sequencing TCRbeta in the periphery was to test whether ivuxolimab changed TCR sequence diversity and drove clonal T-cell expansion. The paper describes the monotherapy dose-escalation part (N of about 55 patients) of the phase I trial of ivuxolimab.

Genomic DNA was extracted from sorted cells for sequencing of the TCRbeta CDR3 region. The immunoSEQ Assay was used for sequencing of TCRbeta CDR3 regions. What TCRdb holds here is the immuneACCESS table cut down to in-frame rearrangements. Part of the clones is not present; checked against another copy, under half of the missing clones reflect an unresolved V gene, and the others are unexplained. In all, the sample holds tens of thousands of clones, and 80% to 85% of those were seen once. In total, the top ten clones hold less than 4% of the sample. V trim: 4 bases; J trim: 2 bases; unmatched bases: 6. The germline V gene (reference sequence) sets CDR1 to SGHNT and CDR2 to YYREEE. The CDR3 runs 15 amino acids, cysteine and phenylalanine included. The read is trimmed to its CDR3 DNA, 45 bases read in frame from base 1. As for this clone: This clone's antigen is unknown. No much larger clonotype is one base removed from it; base qualities were not supplied.

The trial excluded patients who had a history of autoimmune disease or who were on systemic immunosuppression. Peripheral blood for TCR sequencing was collected from all dose cohorts at baseline, on cycle 4 day 1, and on cycle 7 day 1. The samples were drawn from a first-in-human, open-label, multicenter phase I dose-escalation trial of ivuxolimab. The trial enrolled adults with locally advanced or metastatic head and neck squamous cell, hepatocellular, melanoma or renal cell carcinoma. CD4+ and CD8+ T cells were sorted separately from peripheral blood before TCR sequencing. General study outcomes and caveats: After ivuxolimab, CD8+ T cells had more expanded clones than CD4+ T cells on average. The antigen specificity of the peripheral T cells that underwent clonal expansion was not determined. Low levels of normalized T-cell clonal expansion were also seen in some patients who did not respond. Partial responders in the 0.1-3.0 mg/kg groups had among the lowest normalized peripheral clonal expansion, especially among CD8+ T cells. At doses from 0.1 to 3.0 mg/kg, clonal expansion was seen in both CD4+ and CD8+ blood T cells between baseline and week 6.

The sample was CD4+ or CD8+ T cells sorted from blood, taken in a trial of the OX40 agonist ivuxolimab. The sequence was collected from an adult with an advanced solid tumor such as melanoma, head and neck, liver or kidney cancer. This sequence uses TRBV5-4 and TRBJ2-5; the junction holds 9 bases that match TRBD1. The DNA sequence is given as TGTGCCAGCAGCGGGGGGGGACAGGGACAAGAGACCCAGTACTTC. Translation gives CASSGGGQGQETQYF.